The 21 T cell receptor beta chains given below trace back to one sample, sequenced in a study of shared clonotypes between healthy human individuals. Sequenced by immunoSEQ multiplex PCR; TCRdb stores in-frame clones only, minus some. The table has over a million clones, over 95% seen once. The specimen was naive CD4+ T cells sorted from blood. Subset reported: CD45RA+ positively selected. These receptors all come from a man aged 25-45 years in good health.

The rearrangement links TRBV6-1 to TRBJ2-3, with no clear D. The CDR3 consists of 9 residues. V shed 4 bases and J shed 13 bases, with 6 bases lying between them. Germline V lookup: CDR1 MNHNS, CDR2 SASEGT. CDR3 nucleotide sequence: TGTGCCAGCAGTGTGTCAAAGTATTTT. It codes for CASSVSKYF.

This clone was seen just once. The V gene is TRBV14, the J gene TRBJ2-2, with 10 bases fitting TRBD2. J lost 7 bases, V lost 1 base, and 6 bases had no gene match. Germline V lookup: CDR1 SGHDN, CDR2 FVKESK. The CDR3 is made up of 16 amino acids. CDR3 loop: CASSQGLAGAGGELFF. CDR3 DNA sequence: TGTGCCAGCAGCCAAGGGCTAGCGGGAGCTGGCGGGGAGCTGTTTTTT.

The chain carries TRBV9 and TRBJ2-7; D unresolved. The V end lost 4 bases, the J end lost 2 bases, and 19 bases lay between the germline ends. The germline V gene has CDR1 SGDLS and CDR2 YYNGEE. The CDR3 totals 16 residues. The CDR3 DNA follows: TGTGCCAGCAGCACCCCGGGTCGGCCTTTCCCCTACGAGCAGTACTTC. Translating it yields CASSTPGRPFPYEQYF. Together with reference TRBV9 and TRBJ2-7, the CDR3 gives the full variable domain: DSGVTQTPKHLITATGQRVTLRCSPRSGDLSVYWYQQSLDQGLQFLIQYYNGEERAKGNILERFSAQQFPDLHSELNLSSLELGDSALYFCASSTPGRPFPYEQYFGPGTRLTVT.

For this clone: In the same sample, other DNA sequences code for this CDR3. CDR3 in amino acids: CASSSADTQYF. DNA of the CDR3: TGCGCCAGCAGCTCCGCCGATACGCAGTATTTT. This sequence joins TRBV5-1 and TRBJ2-3; the D is unclear. The CDR3 sequence is 11 residues long. CDR1 is SGHRS and CDR2 is YFSETQ in the germline V gene. V lost 3 bases and J 6 bases, leaving 5 bases between the germline ends.

V gene TRBV11-2 combines with J gene TRBJ2-5, with D tentatively TRBD2 (6 bases). Trimming pared 3 bases from V and 2 bases from J, leaving 16 bases between. This CDR3 has 16 amino acids. In germline, CDR1 is SGHAT, CDR2 FQNNGV. CDR3 residues: CASSFRRGSGQETQYF. The CDR3 DNA is TGTGCCAGCAGCTTCCGCCGAGGGAGCGGGCAAGAGACCCAGTACTTC. The variable domain in full, with the rest retrieved from reference TRBV11-2 and TRBJ2-5, is EAGVAQSPRYKIIEKRQSVAFWCNPISGHATLYWYQQILGQGPKLLIQFQNNGVVDDSQLPKDRFSAERLKGVDSTLKIQPAKLEDSAVYLCASSFRRGSGQETQYFGPGTRLLVL.

This sequence joins TRBV5-1 and TRBJ1-1; D unresolved. From germline, CDR1 is SGHRS and CDR2 YFSETQ. Trimming left V 4 bases short and J 6 bases short, with 16 bases between. This CDR3 is 14 amino acids long. CDR3 protein: CASSPDLNSSEAFF. As DNA, the CDR3 is TGCGCCAGCAGCCCGGACCTGAATAGCTCTGAAGCTTTCTTT. The entire variable domain, with the rest obtained from reference TRBV5-1 and TRBJ1-1, is as follows: KAGVTQTPRYLIKTRGQQVTLSCSPISGHRSVSWYQQTPGQGLQFLFEYFSETQRNKGNFPGRFSGRQFSNSRSEMNVSTLELGDSALYLCASSPDLNSSEAFFGQGTRLTVV.

Written as DNA, the CDR3 is TGTGCCAGCAGTCCAATAATGACAGGGCAAGAGACCCAGTACTTC. It codes for CASSPIMTGQETQYF. The chain joins TRBV6-6 to TRBJ2-5, with TRBD1 matching 7 bases. The V segment lost 5 bases and the J segment 2 bases; nucleotides outside the gene matches: 8. CDR1 and CDR2 from the germline V gene are MNHNY and SVGAGI (reference sequence). The CDR3 loop spans 15 amino acids.

This chain connects TRBV7-2 to TRBJ1-5; D is uncertain. The CDR3 contains 16 residues. The germline gives CDR1 SGHTA, CDR2 FQGNSA. Trimming pared 5 bases from V and 0 bases from J, leaving 14 bases between. CDR3 sequence reads: CASSPTTAYSNQPQHF. For the CDR3, the DNA is TGTGCCAGCAGCCCAACCACAGCGTATAGCAATCAGCCCCAGCATTTT.

The V gene is TRBV7-9, the J gene TRBJ1-4; 7 bases align to TRBD1. The V gene end was trimmed by 4 bases and the J gene end by 0 bases; junction bases not matched to a gene: 11. Germline V lookup: CDR1 SEHNR, CDR2 FQNEAQ (reference sequence). This CDR3 is built from 18 residues. CDR3 in DNA: TGTGCCAGCAGCTCGCACAGGGGTATTACTGCAACTAATGAAAAACTGTTTTTT. Protein: CASSSHRGITATNEKLFF.

This rearrangement joins TRBV28 to TRBJ1-5, with D uncertain. V dropped 6 bases and J dropped 4 bases, with 13 bases sitting between them. Germline V gene sequence: CDR1 MDHEN, CDR2 SYDVKM. This CDR3 has 14 amino acids. The CDR3 region has the DNA TGTGCCAGCAGAACTCCGGCCATAAATCAGCCCCAGCATTTT. Translating it yields CASRTPAINQPQHF.

This clone was observed a single time. V and J are TRBV30 and TRBJ2-3; 7 bases are a match to TRBD2. The trim removed 6 bases at V and 0 bases at J, leaving 6 bases unmatched. This CDR3 has 14 amino acids. CDR1 is GTSNPN and CDR2 is SVGIG in the germline V gene (reference sequence). Here the CDR3 reads CACVPSGSTDTQYF. In DNA form, the CDR3 reads TGTGCCTGTGTACCTAGCGGTAGCACAGATACGCAGTATTTT.

The chain joins TRBV4-2 to TRBJ2-1; 10 bases fit TRBD2. Germline CDR1 and CDR2: LGHNA and YNFKEQ. J was trimmed by 0 bases and V by 4 bases; bases with no gene match: 9. This CDR3 contains 18 residues. The chain's CDR3 is CASSRTSGVGFSYNEQFF. In DNA form, the CDR3 reads TGTGCCAGCAGCCGGACTAGCGGAGTGGGGTTCTCCTACAATGAGCAGTTCTTC.

The genes are TRBV12-5 and TRBJ2-2, with unresolved D. CDR3 length: 13 amino acids. Trimming removed 4 bases at V and 5 bases at J, with 8 bases between. Germline V gives CDR1 LGHNT, CDR2 FRNRAP. The chain's CDR3 is CASGSSGTGELFF. CDR3 DNA: TGTGCTAGTGGTTCTTCCGGGACCGGGGAGCTGTTTTTT.

This clone appeared a single time. The gene calls are TRBV15 and TRBJ2-1, with 11 bases matching TRBD2. The CDR3 runs 17 residues. The ends lost 0 bases at V and 7 bases at J; junction bases unmatched: 8. The germline V gene encodes CDR1 LNHNV and CDR2 YYDKDF (reference sequence). The CDR3, as DNA: TGTGCCACCAGCAGAGACCGCATACTAGCGGGAGCAAATGAGCAGTTCTTC. Protein sequence: CATSRDRILAGANEQFF.

The chain employs TRBV4-3 and TRBJ1-2, with unresolved D. The CDR3 runs 13 residues. V was pared by 0 bases and J by 4 bases, with 6 bases between. CDR1 LGHNA and CDR2 YSLEER come from the germline V gene. Here the CDR3 reads CASSQETSYGYTF. CDR3 in DNA: TGCGCCAGCAGCCAAGAGACAAGCTATGGCTACACCTTC.

The chain recombines TRBV18 with TRBJ2-7; D ambiguous. Trimming took 5 bases from V and 2 from J, leaving 13 bases between them. CDR1 is KGHSH and CDR2 is LQKENI in the germline V gene. The CDR3 is made up of 14 amino acids. The DNA of the CDR3 is TGTGCCAGCTCAGACAACGGGCCTCCCTACGAGCAGTACTTC. Encoded protein: CASSDNGPPYEQYF.

The rearrangement joins TRBV6-1 to TRBJ2-1; D remains unclear. V lost 7 bases and J lost 12, with 13 bases in between. Germline V gene sequence: CDR1 MNHNS, CDR2 SASEGT. This CDR3 contains 11 residues. The CDR3 sequence is CASKLTSAQFF. The CDR3 region has the DNA TGTGCCAGCAAACTGACAAGCGCGCAGTTCTTC.

The V and J genes are TRBV6-1 and TRBJ2-5, with a possible D match to TRBD1 (6 bases). The CDR3 has 12 residues. Germline V gene data show CDR1 as MNHNS and CDR2 as SASEGT. The V end was cut by 4 bases, the J end by 9 bases, with 12 bases between. The CDR3 here is CASSGQGRAQYF. The CDR3 nucleotides read TGTGCCAGCAGTGGGCAGGGGCGAGCCCAGTACTTC.

The chain combines TRBV7-9 with TRBJ1-5; the D gene is possibly TRBD1 (5 bases). V lost 5 bases to trimming and J lost 7 bases, with 12 bases between them. Germline values: CDR1 SEHNR, CDR2 FQNEAQ (reference sequence). The CDR3 loop spans 13 amino acids. This CDR3 reads CASSGRRGQPQHF. The CDR3 region has the DNA TGTGCCAGCAGCGGCCGGAGGGGCCAGCCCCAGCATTTT.

The J gene is TRBJ2-7, the V gene TRBV27; TRBD1 or TRBD2 may be the D gene (5 bases each). The V and J ends lost 4 bases and 2 bases respectively, with 15 bases between them. CDR1 and CDR2 from the germline V gene are MNHEY and SMNVEV (reference sequence). The CDR3 consists of 15 residues. CDR3 sequence (DNA): TGTGCCAGCAGTTGGAAGGGGTTGGGAGCCTACGAGCAGTACTTC. This codes for CASSWKGLGAYEQYF.

Of note for this clone: This same CDR3 is encoded by further DNA sequences in the sample. The V call is TRBV5-1, the J call TRBJ2-7; D perhaps matches TRBD2 (5 bases). This CDR3 has 11 residues. Trimming cost V 5 bases and J 3 bases, with 6 bases left between them. Per germline, CDR1 SGHRS and CDR2 YFSETQ. The CDR3 nucleotides read TGCGCCAGCAGAGAGGGCTACGAGCAGTACTTC. This translates into CASREGYEQYF.